This is a list of T cell receptor beta chains from one sample in a study of blood T cell repertoires in COVID-19. TCRdb's copy holds only in-frame clones and misses some; the assay was immunoSEQ multiplex PCR. The repertoire holds 40,000 to 55,000 clones, roughly 86% seen once, with 3% in the top ten. Sequencing was performed on peripheral blood. All receptors come from a man aged 45-65 years with active COVID-19. Both conserved end residues are part of each CDR3. D genes are given only for firm matches. Part of the rows lack a size; the others show once, few, many or a class for expanded clones.

CDR3 protein	CDR3 DNA	V gene	D gene	J gene	clone size
CASSPEGRGLYNSPLHF	TGTGCCAGCAGCCCCGAAGGGCGGGGGCTTTATAATTCACCCCTCCACTTT	TRBV3-1/TRBV3-2	.	TRBJ1-6	.
CASSTGIQETQYF	TGTGCCAGCAGCACCGGGATTCAAGAGACCCAGTACTTC	TRBV11-3	.	TRBJ2-5	.
CAISESGGGSPLHF	TGTGCCATCAGTGAGTCAGGGGGCGGCTCACCCCTCCACTTT	TRBV10-3	TRBD1	TRBJ1-6	.
CASIGTGYGNTIYF	TGTGCCAGTATTGGGACAGGGTATGGAAACACCATATATTTT	TRBV19	TRBD1	TRBJ1-3	.
CASSLGALQETQYF	TGTGCCAGCAGCTTGGGGGCCCTCCAAGAGACCCAGTACTTC	TRBV13	.	TRBJ2-5	once
CASSLSGRADTQYF	TGTGCCAGCAGCTTGTCCGGGAGGGCAGATACGCAGTATTTT	TRBV7-8	TRBD2	TRBJ2-3	.
CASSQARTSFHEQFF	TGTGCCAGCAGCCAAGCAAGGACTAGCTTCCATGAGCAGTTCTTC	TRBV3-1/TRBV3-2	TRBD2	TRBJ2-1	.
CASSQVPAGAKNIQYF	TGCGCCAGCAGCCAAGTACCCGCAGGAGCCAAAAACATTCAGTACTTC	TRBV4-1	.	TRBJ2-4	.
CASSLSGRVNEQFF	TGTGCCAGCAGTTTATCCGGGAGGGTAAATGAGCAGTTCTTC	TRBV27	TRBD2	TRBJ2-1	.
CASSSLTGPYGYTF	TGTGCCAGCAGCTCCCTGACAGGGCCCTATGGCTACACCTTC	TRBV11-1	TRBD1	TRBJ1-2	once
CASSYQRGETQYF	TGTGCCAGCAGCTATCAGAGAGGAGAGACCCAGTACTTC	TRBV11-3	.	TRBJ2-5	.
CASSFGSRDGEQYF	TGTGCCAGCAGCTTCGGATCGCGGGATGGCGAGCAGTACTTC	TRBV5-8	.	TRBJ2-7	.
CASSYVWQGQTGELFF	TGTGCCAGCAGTTACGTTTGGCAGGGACAAACCGGGGAGCTGTTTTTT	TRBV6-6	.	TRBJ2-2	.